This T cell receptor (beta chain) originates from a study of identical twins. Notes on the study in general: Fewer insertions characterized abundant cord blood beta clonotypes, whereas memory repertoires showed none. Cross-sectional statistics underpinned the conclusions; the same donors were not followed.

This clonotype was counted at least ten times. What it recognizes is unknown. cDNA molecules carried unique molecular identifiers, and template switching added a universal primer site. TCRdb independently ran MiXCR on the 5' RACE reads; one entry per CDR3 protein. This table holds about 100,000 distinct CDR3 sequences, 5.9% found once. Germline V gene sequence: CDR1 KGHDR, CDR2 SFDVKD. The CDR3 is 17 residues long. V lost 1 base and J lost 6; bases outside the gene matches: 11. The sequencing input was memory T cells sorted from blood. This chain connects TRBV24-1 to TRBJ2-3; 8 bases line up with TRBD2. This TCR came from a woman in her 50s in good health. CDR3 residues: CATSDFIAGSFDDTQYF. The CDR3 region has the DNA TGTGCCACCAGTGATTTTATAGCGGGAAGCTTTGATGATACGCAGTATTTT.